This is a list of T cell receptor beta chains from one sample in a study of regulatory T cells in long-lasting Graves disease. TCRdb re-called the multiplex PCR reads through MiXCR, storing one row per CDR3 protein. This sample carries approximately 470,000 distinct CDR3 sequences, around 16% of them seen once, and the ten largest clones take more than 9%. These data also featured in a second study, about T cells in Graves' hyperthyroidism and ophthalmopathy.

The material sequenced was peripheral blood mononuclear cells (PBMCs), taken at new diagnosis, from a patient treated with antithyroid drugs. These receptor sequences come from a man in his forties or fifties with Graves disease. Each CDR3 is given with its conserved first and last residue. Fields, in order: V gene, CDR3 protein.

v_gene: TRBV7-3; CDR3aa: CASSSGPSGSYETQYF
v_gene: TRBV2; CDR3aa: CASSVRNTDTQYF
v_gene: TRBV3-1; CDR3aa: CASSQESREGELFF
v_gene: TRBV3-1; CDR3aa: CASSQGDRGSYEQYF
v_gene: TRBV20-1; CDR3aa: CSARNTGRRTEAFF
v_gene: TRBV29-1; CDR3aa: CSVRGGAYEQYF
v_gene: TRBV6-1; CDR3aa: CASSPTSQYSEKLFF
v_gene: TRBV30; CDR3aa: CALYRGYYGYTF
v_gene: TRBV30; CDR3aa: CAWHQGAAEAFF
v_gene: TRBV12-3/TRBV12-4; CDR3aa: CASSLDGAEKLFF
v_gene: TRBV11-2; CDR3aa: CASSLEGRRLFF
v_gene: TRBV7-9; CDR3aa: CASSLADSATNEKLFF
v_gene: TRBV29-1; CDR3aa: CSVAHYGNQPQHF
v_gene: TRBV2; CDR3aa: CASSGQGSDTQYF
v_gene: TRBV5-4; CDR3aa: CASSLFGGQRDYEQYF
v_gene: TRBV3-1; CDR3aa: CASSQDRGDNYEQYF
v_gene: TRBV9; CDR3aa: CASSVVGSDRVPGANVLTF
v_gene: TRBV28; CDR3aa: CASSWLREGGIEQYF
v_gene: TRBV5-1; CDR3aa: CASSFSGTGTDTQYF
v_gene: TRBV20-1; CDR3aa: CSANRLGGVYGYTF
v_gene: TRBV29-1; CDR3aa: CSVEWGTEAFF
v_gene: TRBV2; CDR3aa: CAATRNTEAFF
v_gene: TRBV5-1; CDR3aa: CASSLGDSPREKLFF
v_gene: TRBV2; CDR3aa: CASSNADRVSSTDTQYF
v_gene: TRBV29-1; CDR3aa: CSVEVSQETQYF
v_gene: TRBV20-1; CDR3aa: CSAIGSGRLDTQYF
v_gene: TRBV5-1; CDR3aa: CASSVQGFQETQYF
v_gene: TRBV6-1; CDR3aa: CASSEAGQGAGEAFF
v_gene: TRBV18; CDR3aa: CASSRGLAGAEQYF
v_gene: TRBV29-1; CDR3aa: CSGLGLAAPRDTQYF
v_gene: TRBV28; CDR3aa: CASSLKGQGSTDTQYF
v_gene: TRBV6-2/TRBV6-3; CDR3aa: CASTISPLGEQYF
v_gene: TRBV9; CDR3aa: CASSPSPSTDTQYF
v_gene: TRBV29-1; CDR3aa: CSARVAGLNTGELFF
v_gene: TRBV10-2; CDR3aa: CASSETGRSTDTQYF
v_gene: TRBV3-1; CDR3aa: CASSRGQGAWTDTQYF
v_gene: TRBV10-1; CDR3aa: CASSRDSHTGELFF
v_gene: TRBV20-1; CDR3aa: CSARVMAETPSYEQYF
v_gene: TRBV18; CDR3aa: CASSPTAFSYNEQFF
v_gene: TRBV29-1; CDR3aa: CSVDGVRRGESSYEQYF
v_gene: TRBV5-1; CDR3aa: CASSLAPGSSYEQYF
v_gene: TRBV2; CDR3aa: CASRAGLAPYEQYF
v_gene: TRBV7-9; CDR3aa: CTSSLLSGEQFF
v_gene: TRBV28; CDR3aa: CASSPSSKNEQYF
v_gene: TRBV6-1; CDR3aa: CASRDRGPDEQFF
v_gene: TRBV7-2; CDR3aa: CASSLIAGSYEQYF
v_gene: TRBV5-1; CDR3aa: CASSLGSVTNEKLFF
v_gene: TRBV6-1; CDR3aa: CASRITGAGAEAFF
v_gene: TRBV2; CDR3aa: CASSSEGGPNTGELFF
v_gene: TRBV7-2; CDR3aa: CASSLAGTGEETQYF
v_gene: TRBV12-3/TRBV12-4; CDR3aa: CASSFRVPEQFF
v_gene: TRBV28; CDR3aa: CASSNHVGAGGNQPQHF
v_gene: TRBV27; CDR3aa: CASSLLERAGEQYF
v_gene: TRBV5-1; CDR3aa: CASSLGGAQGDVTF
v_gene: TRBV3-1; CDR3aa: CASSQAGGEQFF
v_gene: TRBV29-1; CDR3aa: CSVWGGGEQYF
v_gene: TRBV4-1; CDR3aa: CASSQTPTSGRARETQYF
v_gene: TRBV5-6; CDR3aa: CASSIGRSTDTQYF